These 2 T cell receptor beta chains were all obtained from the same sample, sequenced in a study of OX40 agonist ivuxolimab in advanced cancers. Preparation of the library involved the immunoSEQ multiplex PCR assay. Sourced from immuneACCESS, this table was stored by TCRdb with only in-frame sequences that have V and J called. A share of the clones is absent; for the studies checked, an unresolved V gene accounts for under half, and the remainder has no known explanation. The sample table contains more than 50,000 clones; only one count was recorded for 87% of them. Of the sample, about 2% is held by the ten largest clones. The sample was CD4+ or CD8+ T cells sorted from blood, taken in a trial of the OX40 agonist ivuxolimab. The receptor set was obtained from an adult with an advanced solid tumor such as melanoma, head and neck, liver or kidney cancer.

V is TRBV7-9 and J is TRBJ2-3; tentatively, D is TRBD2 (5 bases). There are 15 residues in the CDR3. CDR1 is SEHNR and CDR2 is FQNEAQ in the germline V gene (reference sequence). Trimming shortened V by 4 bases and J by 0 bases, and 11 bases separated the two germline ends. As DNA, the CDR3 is TGTGCCAGCAGCTCTGAGGGTCCTAGCACAGATACGCAGTATTTT. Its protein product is CASSSEGPSTDTQYF.

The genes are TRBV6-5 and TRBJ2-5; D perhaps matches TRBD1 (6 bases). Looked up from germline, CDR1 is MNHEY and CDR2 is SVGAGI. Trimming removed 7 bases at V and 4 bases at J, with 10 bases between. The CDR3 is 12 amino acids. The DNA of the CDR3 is TGTGCCAGCAACAGGGCCCGAGAGACCCAGTACTTC. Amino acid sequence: CASNRARETQYF.